This entry lists 6 T cell receptor beta chains sequenced from one sample in a study of blood T cell repertoires in COVID-19. The assay was immunoSEQ multiplex PCR, and TCRdb's table has in-frame clones only and misses some. Altogether about 55,000 clones are present, 75% to 95% being singletons, with the ten largest covering 16%. The sequenced sample was peripheral blood. The receptors shown here come from a man at least 80 years old with acute or convalescent COVID-19.

The chain joins TRBV4-2 to TRBJ2-7; TRBD2 is a possible D gene (5 bases). Between the trimmed V and J ends, which lost 2 bases and 1 base, there was a span of 12 bases. CDR1 is LGHNA and CDR2 is YNFKEQ in the germline V gene. The CDR3 is 15 residues long. The DNA of the CDR3 is TGTGCCAGCAGCCAACAACGGACGGGGTCCTACGAGCAGTACTTC. The encoded protein is CASSQQRTGSYEQYF.

The V call is TRBV7-8, the J call TRBJ2-1, with 8 bases that match TRBD2. V gave up 5 bases and J gave up 2 bases; unmatched junction bases: 5. The V gene's germline CDR1 is SGHVS and CDR2 FQNEAQ. This CDR3 is built from 15 residues. The CDR3 DNA reads as TGTGCCAGCAGCGACCGCGGGGGGCCCTACAATGAGCAGTTCTTC. Amino acid sequence: CASSDRGGPYNEQFF.

The V gene is TRBV4-2, the J gene TRBJ2-1, with 9 nucleotides matching TRBD1. Losses at the gene ends were 4 bases for V and 9 bases for J; bases not matched to a gene: 13. The CDR3 has 16 residues. Germline V gene lookup returns CDR1 LGHNA and CDR2 YNFKEQ. CDR3 loop: CASSPRDRDPIGEQFF. CDR3 in DNA: TGTGCCAGCAGCCCCCGGGACAGGGATCCCATTGGTGAGCAGTTCTTC.

The chain combines TRBV15 with TRBJ1-6; D not certain. Per the germline V gene, CDR1 is LNHNV and CDR2 is YYDKDF (reference sequence). Trimming took off 0 bases at V and 2 bases at J, with 17 bases between the two ends. This CDR3 region has 19 residues. The CDR3 DNA reads TGTGCCACCAGCAGAGATTATCCCATTGCCAGCGCCTATAATTCACCCCTCCACTTT. It is translated as CATSRDYPIASAYNSPLHF.

CDR3 sequence reads: CASRPGGAGGNTGELFF. DNA for the CDR3: TGTGCCAGTAGACCCGGGGGAGCGGGGGGAAACACCGGGGAGCTGTTTTTT. This rearrangement joins TRBV19 to TRBJ2-2, with 9 bases identical to TRBD2. This CDR3 is 17 amino acids long. Germline V CDR1 and CDR2: LNHDA, SQIVND (reference sequence). V shed 6 bases, J shed 2 bases, and the junction held 10 bases outside the gene matches.

The chain couples TRBV2 to TRBJ1-5, with D maybe TRBD1 (5 bases). The CDR3 is 15 residues long. Germline V lookup: CDR1 SNHLY, CDR2 FYNNEI. Trimming took 3 bases from V and 2 from J, leaving 11 bases between them. The CDR3 loop reads CASSDTGGGNQPQHF. CDR3 sequence (DNA): TGTGCCAGCAGTGATACGGGAGGGGGCAATCAGCCCCAGCATTTT.